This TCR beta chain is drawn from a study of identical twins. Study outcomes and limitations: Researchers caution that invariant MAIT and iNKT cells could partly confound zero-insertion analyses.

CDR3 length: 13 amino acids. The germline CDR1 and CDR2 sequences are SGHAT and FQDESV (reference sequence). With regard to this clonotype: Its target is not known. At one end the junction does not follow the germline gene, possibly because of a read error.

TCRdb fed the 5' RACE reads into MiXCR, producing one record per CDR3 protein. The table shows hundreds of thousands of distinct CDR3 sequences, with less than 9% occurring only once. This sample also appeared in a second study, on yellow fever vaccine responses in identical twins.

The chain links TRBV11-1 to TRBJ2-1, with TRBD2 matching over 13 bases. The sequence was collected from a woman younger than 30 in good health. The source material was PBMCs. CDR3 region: CTSSQGLAGEQFF. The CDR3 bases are TGTACCAGCAGCCAGGGACTAGCGGGAGAGCAGTTCTTC.